This note documents a single T cell receptor (beta chain) sequence. Produced via immunoSEQ multiplex PCR; TCRdb's table is partial and in-frame only. The repertoire holds about 500,000 clones, with 75% to 90% as singletons. This sample was taken from a study of blood T cell repertoires in COVID-19. CDR1 and CDR2 from the germline V gene are SGDLS and YYNGEE. The CDR3 is 15 amino acids. V shed 0 bases and J shed 1 base, with 8 bases lying between them. The chain recombines TRBV9 with TRBJ1-5, with no clear D. The sequenced sample consisted of peripheral blood. The sequence was collected from a man younger than 30 with COVID-19, enrolled during active disease. CDR3 bases: TGTGCCAGCAGCGTAGACGGAGAGAGCAATCAGCCCCAGCATTTT. It codes for CASSVDGESNQPQHF.